This TCR beta chain stems from a study of T cell repertoires in cytomegalovirus infection. General observations from the study: What dominated the ex vivo response were HLA-C-restricted CMV-specific TCR beta clonotypes. Of the TCR beta families, the public ones yielded a cumulative frequency that identified carriers of CMV plus the relevant HLA.

Of note for this clonotype: Its antigen is not identified.

TCRdb re-called the reads with MiXCR, one entry per CDR3 protein. The profile covers about 97,000 distinct CDR3 sequences, with approximately 15% appearing a single time and around 8.2% taken by the ten largest. There are 17 residues in the CDR3. Deletions cut 4 bases from V and 0 bases from J, with 17 bases between. Germline lookup yields CDR1 SGHDN and CDR2 FVKESK. The sequencing input was PBMCs. This clonotype originated in a human donor in good health (CMV status not recorded). Some clones in this sample may be carry-over from other donors' samples. V usage is TRBV14 and J usage is TRBJ2-3, with D uncertain. Written as DNA, the CDR3 is TGTGCCAGCAGCCCTTACCTTAGGACGGACAGCACAGATACGCAGTATTTT. Protein: CASSPYLRTDSTDTQYF.